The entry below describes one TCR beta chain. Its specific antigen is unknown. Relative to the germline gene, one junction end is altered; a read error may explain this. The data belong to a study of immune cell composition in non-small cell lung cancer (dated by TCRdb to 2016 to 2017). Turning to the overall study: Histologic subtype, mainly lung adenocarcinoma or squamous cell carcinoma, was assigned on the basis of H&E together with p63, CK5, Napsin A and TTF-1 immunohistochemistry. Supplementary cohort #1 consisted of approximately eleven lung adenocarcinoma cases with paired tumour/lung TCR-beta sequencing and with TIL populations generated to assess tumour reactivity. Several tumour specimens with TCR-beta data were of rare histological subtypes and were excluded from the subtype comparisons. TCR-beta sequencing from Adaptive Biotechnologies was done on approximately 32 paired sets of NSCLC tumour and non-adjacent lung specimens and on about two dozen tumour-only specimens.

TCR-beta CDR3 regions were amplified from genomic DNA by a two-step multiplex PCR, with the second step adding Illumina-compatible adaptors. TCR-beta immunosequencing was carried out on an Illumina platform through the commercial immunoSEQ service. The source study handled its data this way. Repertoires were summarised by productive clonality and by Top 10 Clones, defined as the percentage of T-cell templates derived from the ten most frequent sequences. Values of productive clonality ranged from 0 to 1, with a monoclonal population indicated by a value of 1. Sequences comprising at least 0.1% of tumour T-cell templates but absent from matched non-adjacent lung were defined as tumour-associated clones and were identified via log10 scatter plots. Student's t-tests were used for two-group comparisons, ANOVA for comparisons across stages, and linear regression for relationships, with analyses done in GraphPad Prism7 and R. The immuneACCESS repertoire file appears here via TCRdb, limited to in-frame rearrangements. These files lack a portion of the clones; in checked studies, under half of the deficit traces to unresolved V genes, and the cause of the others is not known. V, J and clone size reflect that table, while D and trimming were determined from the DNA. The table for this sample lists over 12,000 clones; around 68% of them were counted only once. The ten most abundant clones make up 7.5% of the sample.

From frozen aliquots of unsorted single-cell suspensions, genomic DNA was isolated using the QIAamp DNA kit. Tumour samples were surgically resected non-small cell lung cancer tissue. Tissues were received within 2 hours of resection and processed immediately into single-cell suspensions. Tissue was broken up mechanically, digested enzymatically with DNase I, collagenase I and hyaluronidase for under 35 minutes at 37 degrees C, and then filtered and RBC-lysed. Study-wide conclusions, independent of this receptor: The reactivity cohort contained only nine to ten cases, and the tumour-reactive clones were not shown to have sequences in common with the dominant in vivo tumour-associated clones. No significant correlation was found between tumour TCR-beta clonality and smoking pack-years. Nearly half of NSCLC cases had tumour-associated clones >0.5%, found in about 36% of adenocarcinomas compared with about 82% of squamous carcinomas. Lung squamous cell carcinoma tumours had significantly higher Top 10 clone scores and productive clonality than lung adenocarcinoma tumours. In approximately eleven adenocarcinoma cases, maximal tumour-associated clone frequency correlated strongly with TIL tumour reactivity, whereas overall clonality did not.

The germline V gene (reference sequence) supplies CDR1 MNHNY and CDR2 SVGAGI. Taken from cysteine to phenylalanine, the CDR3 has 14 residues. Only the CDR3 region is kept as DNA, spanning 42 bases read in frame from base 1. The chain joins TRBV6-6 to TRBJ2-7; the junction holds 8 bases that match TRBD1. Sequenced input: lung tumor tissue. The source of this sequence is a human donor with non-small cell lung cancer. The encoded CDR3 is CASTKGAQRTGFHF. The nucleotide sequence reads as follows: TGTGCCAGCACCAAAGGGGCCCAAAGGACAGGGTTTCACTTC.